These 24 T cell receptor beta chains were sequenced from one sample in a study of T cells in Graves' hyperthyroidism and ophthalmopathy. RNA transcripts served as the template for amplifying TCR beta CDR3 regions. When the TCR CDR3 underwent first-round RT-PCR, the HTBI primer set was used. One entry per CDR3 protein results from TCRdb running MiXCR on the multiplex PCR reads. The table includes over 350,000 distinct CDR3 sequences, about 15% detected once. The sample was blood. Receptors were obtained from a man younger than 35 with Graves' ophthalmopathy.

This clonotype occurred many times. The chain has TRBV29-1 and TRBJ2-2, with D possibly matching TRBD1 (6 bases). Germline V gives CDR1 SQVTM, CDR2 ANQGSEA. V was pared by 6 bases and J by 7 bases, with 21 bases between. The CDR3 is 15 amino acids. DNA for the CDR3: TGCAGCGTCGGCCCCTGGGACAAGGGAGACGGGGAGCTGTTTTTT. This gives the protein CSVGPWDKGDGELFF.

There are many counts of this clonotype. This rearrangement joins TRBV2 to TRBJ2-3; 8 bases are shared with TRBD1. Germline values: CDR1 SNHLY, CDR2 FYNNEI. The CDR3 is made up of 14 amino acids. J was trimmed by 4 bases and V by 8 bases; bases with no gene match: 8. CDR3 loop: CASGRTGRADTQYF. CDR3 nucleotides: TGTGCCAGCGGACGGACAGGGCGAGCAGATACGCAGTATTTT.

V and J are TRBV19 and TRBJ1-1; D gene unclear. The CDR3 is made up of 12 amino acids. V was pared by 2 bases and J by 7 bases, with 8 bases between. CDR1 is LNHDA, CDR2 SQIVND, per germline (reference sequence). The CDR3 DNA is TGTGCCAGTAGTATACAGAACCGTGAAGCTTTCTTT. It encodes CASSIQNREAFF.

This clonotype was observed a handful of times. A much larger clone lies a single base off, so this may be a read error. The rearrangement joins TRBV27 to TRBJ1-2; a possible D gene is TRBD1 (5 bases). This CDR3 contains 18 residues. V lost 2 bases to trimming and J lost 4 bases, with 23 bases between them. Germline CDR1 reads MNHEY; CDR2 reads SMNVEV (reference sequence). This chain's CDR3 is CASSLLSLGRGFGYGYTF. The CDR3 DNA reads as TGTGCCAGCAGTTTACTCTCACTTGGACGGGGCTTCGGCTATGGCTACACCTTC.

This clonotype was seen many times. The chain has TRBV5-1 and TRBJ2-3; 7 bases align to TRBD1. The length of the CDR3 is 15 residues. The trim removed 3 bases at V and 2 bases at J, leaving 6 bases unmatched. Germline V gene sequence: CDR1 SGHRS, CDR2 YFSETQ. The CDR3 spells CASSSTGQTTDTQYF. The DNA of the CDR3 is TGCGCCAGCAGCTCGACGGGACAGACCACAGATACGCAGTATTTT.

The chain joins TRBV7-9 to TRBJ2-2; D gene unclear. The germline CDR1 and CDR2 sequences are SEHNR and FQNEAQ (reference sequence). V was shortened by 5 bases and J by 5 bases, with 12 bases between the two germline ends. The CDR3 has 14 amino acids. CDR3 sequence (DNA): TGTGCCAGCAGCGCCCGCAGTTTGACCGGGGAGCTGTTTTTT. This codes for CASSARSLTGELFF.

Worth noting for this clonotype: A clone one base away is much larger, so this may be a read error. The chain carries TRBV27 and TRBJ2-2; D gene uncertain. CDR1 is MNHEY and CDR2 is SMNVEV in the germline V gene (reference sequence). The CDR3 is made up of 13 amino acids. V gave up 2 bases and J gave up 3 bases, with 4 bases separating them. Here the CDR3 DNA reads TGTGCCAGCAGTTTACAGCACACCGGGGAGCTGTTTTTT. It codes for CASSLQHTGELFF.

This clonotype has a count of ten or more. The CDR3 spells CASSLAYVGQGLDEQFF. CDR3 sequence (DNA): TGTGCCAGCAGCTTAGCGTACGTTGGACAGGGTTTGGATGAGCAGTTCTTC. The chain carries TRBV7-8 and TRBJ2-1; 8 nucleotides line up with TRBD1. Germline CDR1 and CDR2: SGHVS and FQNEAQ. CDR3 length: 17 residues. Germline trimming cut 0 bases from V and 8 bases from J; bases unmatched to any gene: 12.

This clonotype occurred many times. This chain uses TRBV28 with TRBJ2-7; TRBD2 might be the D (5 bases). CDR1 is MDHEN and CDR2 is SYDVKM in the germline V gene. This CDR3 contains 12 residues. The V and J ends lost 10 bases and 4 bases respectively, with 14 bases between them. The CDR3 DNA is TGTGCCACTGGTGGACCGGGGTACGAGCAGTACTTC. Protein sequence: CATGGPGYEQYF.

This clonotype was found many times. The rearrangement joins TRBV7-9 to TRBJ2-3; D might be TRBD2 (6 bases). Germline loops: CDR1 SEHNR, CDR2 FQNEAQ (reference sequence). V lost 0 bases and J 2 bases, leaving 12 bases between the germline ends. The CDR3 spans 16 residues. The CDR3 sequence is CASSLAVLAHTDTQYF. CDR3 nucleotides: TGTGCCAGCAGCTTAGCGGTTCTAGCGCACACAGATACGCAGTATTTT.

This clonotype has ten or more counts. The CDR3 region is CASSFRRGGPHNEQFF. The CDR3 DNA reads TGTGCCAGCAGCTTCCGGCGGGGGGGCCCCCACAATGAGCAGTTCTTC. V and J are TRBV11-3 and TRBJ2-1, with 9 bases fitting TRBD2. This CDR3 is 16 amino acids long. From germline, CDR1 is SGHNT and CDR2 YENEEA. The J segment lost 5 bases and the V segment lost 3 bases, leaving 8 bases of the junction unmatched.

The rearrangement uses TRBV24-1 and TRBJ1-1, with D unclear. This CDR3 contains 13 residues. V lost 4 bases, J lost 2 bases, and 7 bases lay in between. CDR1 and CDR2 (germline): KGHDR, SFDVKD. DNA of the CDR3: TGTGCCACCAGTGACTATCTTAACACTGAAGCTTTCTTT. As protein: CATSDYLNTEAFF.

The rearrangement links TRBV5-1 to TRBJ2-3, with 11 nucleotides matching TRBD2. The junction had 11 bases not matched to a gene; V was cut back by 2 bases and J by 6 bases. The CDR3 has 17 amino acids. Germline V gives CDR1 SGHRS, CDR2 YFSETQ. Here the CDR3 reads CASSFPLAGGAMDTQYF. As DNA, the CDR3 is TGCGCCAGCAGCTTCCCGCTAGCGGGGGGAGCCATGGATACGCAGTATTTT. The full variable domain, its missing parts supplied by reference TRBV5-1 and TRBJ2-3, is KAGVTQTPRYLIKTRGQQVTLSCSPISGHRSVSWYQQTPGQGLQFLFEYFSETQRNKGNFPGRFSGRQFSNSRSEMNVSTLELGDSALYLCASSFPLAGGAMDTQYFGPGTRLTVL.

This clonotype was counted at least ten times. V and J are TRBV7-9 and TRBJ2-7; D call uncertain. This CDR3 comprises 13 residues. Germline CDR1 SEHNR, CDR2 FQNEAQ (reference sequence). Trimming removed 3 bases from V and 0 bases from J, with 6 bases in between. Here the CDR3 reads CASSLFGSYEQYF. The CDR3 bases are TGTGCCAGCAGCTTGTTCGGCTCCTACGAGCAGTACTTC.

This clonotype has a count of ten or more. CDR3 sequence: CASSPRDRVYSGANVLTF. The CDR3 nucleotides read TGTGCCAGCAGCCCGCGGGACAGGGTGTACTCTGGGGCCAACGTCCTGACTTTC. The chain carries TRBV7-8 and TRBJ2-6; 9 bases are a match to TRBD1. V dropped 5 bases and J dropped 0; count of bases not matched to a gene: 8. CDR1 SGHVS and CDR2 FQNEAQ come from the germline V gene. This CDR3 has 18 residues. The full variable domain, in which reference TRBV7-8 and TRBJ2-6 provide the parts outside the CDR3, is GAGVSQSPRYKVAKRGQDVALRCDPISGHVSLFWYQQALGQGPEFLTYFQNEAQLDKSGLPSDRFFAERPEGSVSTLKIQRTQQEDSAVYLCASSPRDRVYSGANVLTFGAGSRLTVL.

This clonotype was detected ten times or more. The chain carries TRBV30 and TRBJ1-4; D is unresolved. This CDR3 has 12 amino acids. Looked up from germline, CDR1 is GTSNPN and CDR2 is SVGIG (reference sequence). V lost 1 base and J 4 bases, leaving 4 bases between the germline ends. In nucleotides, the CDR3 is TGTGCCTGGAGTGAGAATAATGAAAAACTGTTTTTT. This gives the protein CAWSENNEKLFF.

This clonotype was counted ten times or more. The CDR3 DNA reads as TGTGCCAGCACCTTCGGGACAGGGTGGGGCGAGCAGTACTTC. This translates into CASTFGTGWGEQYF. J is TRBJ2-7 and V is TRBV12-3 or TRBV12-4, with 9 bases that match TRBD1. Germline trimming cut 7 bases from V and 6 bases from J; bases unmatched to any gene: 10. This CDR3 comprises 14 residues.

This clonotype came up many times. The genes are TRBV6-4 and TRBJ1-1; D might be TRBD1 (6 bases). Germline CDR1 is MRHNA and CDR2 is SNTAGT. V shed 5 bases and J shed 3 bases, with 13 bases lying between them. This CDR3 has 14 residues. The DNA of the CDR3 is TGTGCCAGCAGTCAACAGGGCTTTGACACTGAAGCTTTCTTT. It encodes CASSQQGFDTEAFF.

The sample holds many counts of this clonotype. Mismatch with germline at one junction end may stem from a read error. The chain combines TRBV6-2 or TRBV6-3 with TRBJ1-1; TRBD1 aligns across 9 bases. Looked up from germline, CDR1 is MNHEY and CDR2 is SVGEGT. CDR3 size: 19 residues. For the CDR3, the DNA is TGTGTCAGCAGTTACTCTCCAGGGTCACAGGGGGCAGTGAACACTGAAGCTTTCTTT. Protein sequence: CVSSYSPGSQGAVNTEAFF.

This clonotype was counted only a few times. This rearrangement joins TRBV5-1 to TRBJ1-3, with D unclear. There are 15 residues in the CDR3. CDR1 and CDR2 from the germline V gene are SGHRS and YFSETQ. Trimming pared 4 bases from V and 0 bases from J, leaving 11 bases between. Written as DNA, the CDR3 is TGCGCCAGCAGCACAACACCAAGCTCTGGAAACACCATATATTTT. As protein: CASSTTPSSGNTIYF. Based on the CDR3 plus reference TRBV5-1 and TRBJ1-3, the full variable domain is KAGVTQTPRYLIKTRGQQVTLSCSPISGHRSVSWYQQTPGQGLQFLFEYFSETQRNKGNFPGRFSGRQFSNSRSEMNVSTLELGDSALYLCASSTTPSSGNTIYFGEGSWLTVV.

The sample holds a few counts of this clonotype. This chain uses TRBV9 with TRBJ2-2; no reliable D call. CDR3 length: 15 residues. Germline V gene sequence: CDR1 SGDLS, CDR2 YYNGEE. Trimming pared 1 base from V and 0 bases from J, leaving 7 bases between. The CDR3 region is CASSVQASNTGELFF. Written as DNA, the CDR3 is TGTGCCAGCAGCGTACAGGCTTCGAACACCGGGGAGCTGTTTTTT.

In its sample, this clonotype was seen many times. The rearrangement uses TRBV9 and TRBJ2-1; weak D call: TRBD1 (5 bases). V was clipped by 0 bases and J by 6 bases, with 13 bases between them. Germline CDR1 SGDLS, CDR2 YYNGEE. This CDR3 is 15 amino acids long. The CDR3 DNA follows: TGTGCCAGCAGCGTAGGTTCAGTGGGGCCCAATGAGCAGTTCTTC. Protein product: CASSVGSVGPNEQFF. The whole variable domain, filled in from reference TRBV9 and TRBJ2-1, reads DSGVTQTPKHLITATGQRVTLRCSPRSGDLSVYWYQQSLDQGLQFLIQYYNGEERAKGNILERFSAQQFPDLHSELNLSSLELGDSALYFCASSVGSVGPNEQFFGPGTRLTVL.

The gene calls are TRBV20-1 and TRBJ2-3; 9 nucleotides match TRBD1. V lost 3 bases to trimming and J lost 3 bases; unmatched junction nucleotides: 7. CDR3 length: 15 amino acids. Germline loops: CDR1 DFQATT, CDR2 SNEGSKA (reference sequence). CDR3 bases: TGCAGTGCTAGGAGAGACAGGGGGGGGACAGATACGCAGTATTTT. Translating it yields CSARRDRGGTDTQYF.

This clonotype was found a few times. The chain links TRBV6-1 to TRBJ1-5, with 9 bases that match TRBD1. CDR3 length equals 17 residues. Trimming removed 6 bases from V and 1 base from J; junction bases left unmatched: 10. In germline, CDR1 is MNHNS, CDR2 SASEGT. The CDR3 sequence is CASSWGQGRGSNQPQHF. The CDR3, as DNA: TGTGCCAGCAGCTGGGGACAGGGTCGCGGGAGCAATCAGCCCCAGCATTTT.